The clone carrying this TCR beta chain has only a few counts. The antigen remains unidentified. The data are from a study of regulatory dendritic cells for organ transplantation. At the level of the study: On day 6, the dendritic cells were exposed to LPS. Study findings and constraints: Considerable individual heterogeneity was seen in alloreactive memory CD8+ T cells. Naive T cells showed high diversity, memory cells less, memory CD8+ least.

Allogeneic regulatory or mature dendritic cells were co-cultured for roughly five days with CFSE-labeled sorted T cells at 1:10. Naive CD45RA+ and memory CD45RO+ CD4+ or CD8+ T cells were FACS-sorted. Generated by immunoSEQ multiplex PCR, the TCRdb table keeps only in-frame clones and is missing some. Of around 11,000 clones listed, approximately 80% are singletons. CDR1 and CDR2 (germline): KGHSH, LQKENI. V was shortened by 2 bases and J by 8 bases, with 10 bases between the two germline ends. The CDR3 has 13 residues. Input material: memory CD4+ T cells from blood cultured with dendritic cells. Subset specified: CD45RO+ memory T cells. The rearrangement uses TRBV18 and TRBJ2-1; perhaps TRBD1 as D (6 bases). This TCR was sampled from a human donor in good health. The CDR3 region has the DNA TGTGCCAGCTCACCAACAGGGCCCGATGAGCAGTTCTTC. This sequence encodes CASSPTGPDEQFF.